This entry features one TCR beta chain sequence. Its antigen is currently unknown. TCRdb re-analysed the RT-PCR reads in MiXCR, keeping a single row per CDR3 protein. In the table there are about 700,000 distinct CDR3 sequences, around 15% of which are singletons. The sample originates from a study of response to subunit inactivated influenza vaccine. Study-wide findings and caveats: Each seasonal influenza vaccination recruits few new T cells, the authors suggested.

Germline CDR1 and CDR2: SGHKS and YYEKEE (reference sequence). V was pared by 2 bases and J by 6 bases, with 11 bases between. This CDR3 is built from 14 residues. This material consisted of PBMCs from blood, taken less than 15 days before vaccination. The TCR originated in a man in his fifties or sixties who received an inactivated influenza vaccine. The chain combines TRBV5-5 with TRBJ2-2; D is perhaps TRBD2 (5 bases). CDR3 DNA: TGTGCCAGCAGCTTAGAACCGAGGGCCGGGGAGCTGTTTTTT. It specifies CASSLEPRAGELFF.